This passage covers 6 T cell receptor beta chains from one sample sequenced in a study of OX40 agonist ivuxolimab in advanced cancers. Profiling relied on immunoSEQ multiplex PCR, and the TCRdb table lists in-frame clones only, not all of them. The table lists fewer than 95,000 clones, about nine tenths of them singletons. This specimen was CD4+ or CD8+ T cells sorted from blood, taken in a trial of the OX40 agonist ivuxolimab. These receptors all come from an adult with an advanced solid tumor such as melanoma, head and neck, liver or kidney cancer.

This chain connects TRBV7-3 to TRBJ2-1; maybe TRBD2 (6 bases). The CDR3 has 14 residues. Trimming removed 1 base from V and 5 bases from J, with 9 bases in between. Germline CDR1 and CDR2: SGHTA and FQGTGA. CDR3: CASSLNPGDNEQFF. CDR3 nucleotides: TGTGCCAGCAGCTTAAACCCGGGAGACAATGAGCAGTTCTTC.

The chain couples TRBV6-5 to TRBJ2-5; unclear D gene. V lost 0 bases and J lost 5, with 4 bases in between. This CDR3 has 12 residues. Germline CDR1 and CDR2: MNHEY and SVGAGI. Here the CDR3 DNA reads TGTGCCAGCAGTTACTCAGGGGAGACCCAGTACTTC. The encoded protein is CASSYSGETQYF.

V is TRBV6-4 and J is TRBJ2-3; 16 nucleotides agree with TRBD2. The CDR3 contains 19 residues. CDR1 is MRHNA and CDR2 is SNTAGT in the germline V gene. Trimming cost V 0 bases and J 3 bases; bases outside gene matches: 6. CDR3 sequence: CASSDSGLAGGPGTDTQYF. DNA of the CDR3: TGTGCCAGCAGTGACTCGGGACTAGCGGGAGGGCCGGGTACAGATACGCAGTATTTT.

The V gene is TRBV27, the J gene TRBJ2-5; D may be TRBD2 (6 bases). The CDR3 spans 17 residues. Trimming cost V 0 bases and J 11 bases, with 25 bases left between them. Germline V gene data show CDR1 as MNHEY and CDR2 as SMNVEV (reference sequence). The CDR3 bases are TGTGCCAGCAGTTTATCGGCTGGTCCACCGGGGGTACGAGAGCAGTACTTC. Translation: CASSLSAGPPGVREQYF.

The chain joins TRBV15 to TRBJ2-5; TRBD1 agrees at 9 bases. The assigned J gene may be wrong: the sequence end matches TRBJ2-7 better. The V gene's germline CDR1 is LNHNV and CDR2 YYDKDF (reference sequence). This CDR3 comprises 14 residues. The CDR3 region has the DNA TGTGCCACCAGCAGGACAGGGGGTCCCTACGAGCAGTACTTC. Translated: CATSRTGGPYEQYF.

This chain links TRBV10-1 with TRBJ2-6, with a possible D match to TRBD1 (5 bases). V lost 3 bases, J lost 3 bases, and 12 bases lay in between. This CDR3 spans 16 amino acids. Germline CDR1 reads WNHNN; CDR2 reads SYGVQD (reference sequence). CDR3 nucleotide sequence: TGCGCCAGCAGTGACGAAGGGGCTGGTGGGGCCAACGTCCTGACTTTC. It translates to CASSDEGAGGANVLTF.